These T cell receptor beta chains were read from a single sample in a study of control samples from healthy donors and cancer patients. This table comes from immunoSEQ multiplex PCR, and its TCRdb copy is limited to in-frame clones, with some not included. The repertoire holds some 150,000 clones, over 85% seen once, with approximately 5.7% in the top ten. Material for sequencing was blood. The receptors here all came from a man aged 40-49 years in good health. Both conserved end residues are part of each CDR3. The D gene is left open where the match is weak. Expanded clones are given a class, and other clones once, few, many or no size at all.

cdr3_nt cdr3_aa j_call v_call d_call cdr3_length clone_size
TGTGCCAGCAGTTTTGGGTCAGGGGTTCAGCCCCAGCATTTT CASSFGSGVQPQHF TRBJ1-5 TRBV27 NA 14 NA
TGTGCCAGCAGTTTAGCCGGGCTTTCACCCCTCCACTTT CASSLAGLSPLHF TRBJ1-6 TRBV12-3/TRBV12-4 NA 13 NA
TGTGCCAGCAGCAAAGACAGGCCGCCGAACACTGAAGCTTTCTTT CASSKDRPPNTEAFF TRBJ1-1 TRBV21-1 NA 15 NA
TGTGCCAGCAGTCCCTCAATGTATAGCAATCAGCCCCAGCATTTT CASSPSMYSNQPQHF TRBJ1-5 TRBV27 NA 15 NA
TGTGCCAGCAGTTTGATTGGGGGGGCCACTGAAGCTTTCTTT CASSLIGGATEAFF TRBJ1-1 TRBV27 NA 14 NA
TGTGCCAGCAGCTTGGACAGGGGTAATGAAAAACTGTTTTTT CASSLDRGNEKLFF TRBJ1-4 TRBV7-9 TRBD1 14 NA
TGCGCCAGCAGCCAGCCGGACAGGGGGCACACCGGGGAGCTGTTTTTT CASSQPDRGHTGELFF TRBJ2-2 TRBV4-1 TRBD1 16 NA
TGTGCCTGGAGCGCCTCCGGAGGGACAGGGGATCTGCGGGGCTACACCTTC CAWSASGGTGDLRGYTF TRBJ1-2 TRBV30 TRBD1 17 NA
TGTGCCAGCAGCCAAGACCCGGGCCTGGGCTACACCTTC CASSQDPGLGYTF TRBJ1-2 TRBV3-1/TRBV3-2 NA 13 NA
TGTGCCAGCAGCTTTACAGGGCGGGTGACAGATACGCAGTATTTT CASSFTGRVTDTQYF TRBJ2-3 TRBV7-9 NA 15 NA
TGTGCCAGCAGTCCTCGGGTCTTGAAGGCTGAAGCTTTCTTT CASSPRVLKAEAFF TRBJ1-1 TRBV27 NA 14 NA
TGTGCCAGCAGTCCAACAGGGGGGGATACGCAGTATTTT CASSPTGGDTQYF TRBJ2-3 TRBV3-1/TRBV3-2 TRBD1 13 NA
TGTGCCACCAGTGACAGGGGTTTAACAGATACGCAGTATTTT CATSDRGLTDTQYF TRBJ2-3 TRBV24-1 NA 14 NA
TGTGCCAGCAGCCGAAAGGGGACAGGGAACACTGAAGCTTTCTTT CASSRKGTGNTEAFF TRBJ1-1 TRBV7-9 TRBD1 15 once
TGTGCCAGCAGCTTAGGACCGGGGTCCGGGACCCAGTACTTC CASSLGPGSGTQYF TRBJ2-5 TRBV7-2 NA 14 few
TGTGCCAGCAGCTTAGCGGGACAGCTCTATGGCTACACCTTC CASSLAGQLYGYTF TRBJ1-2 TRBV7-2 TRBD1 14 NA
TGTGCCAGCAGCGTGGCGGTTGGGAGGGACACTGAAGCTTTCTTT CASSVAVGRDTEAFF TRBJ1-1 TRBV9 NA 15 NA
TGTGCCAGCAGTTTCAGGGGAGGCGATGGCTACACCTTC CASSFRGGDGYTF TRBJ1-2 TRBV27 NA 13 NA
TGTGCCTGGGGTATAATCGGGCCGGCTCGTGAGGGCTACACCTTC CAWGIIGPAREGYTF TRBJ1-2 TRBV30 NA 15 once
TGTGCCAGCAGGGGCCCCGGGGAGCTGTTTTTT CASRGPGELFF TRBJ2-2 TRBV5-4 NA 11 NA
TGTGCCAGCTCAGGTGGGGACTCCGTCGGGTATACGCAGTATTTT CASSGGDSVGYTQYF TRBJ2-3 TRBV18 NA 15 NA
TGTGCCAGCAGTGCCCTCGGGACGGGAAATGAAAAACTGTTTTTT CASSALGTGNEKLFF TRBJ1-4 TRBV2 NA 15 NA
TGTGCCAGCAGTAAACAGGGGGTATCATACGAGCAGTACTTC CASSKQGVSYEQYF TRBJ2-7 TRBV6-5 TRBD1 14 NA
TGTGCCAGCAAATTCGGGAACACCGGGGAGCTGTTTTTT CASKFGNTGELFF TRBJ2-2 TRBV12-3/TRBV12-4 NA 13 NA
TGTGCCAGCAGCCCCGATGGGGGCACAGATACGCAGTATTTT CASSPDGGTDTQYF TRBJ2-3 TRBV11-2 NA 14 NA
TGTGCCAGCAGCTTAGGGGCAGGGGAGGCTGAAGCTTTCTTT CASSLGAGEAEAFF TRBJ1-1 TRBV13 NA 14 NA
TGTGCCAGCAGTGGGGGGACAGGGGGGAGCAATCAGCCCCAGCATTTT CASSGGTGGSNQPQHF TRBJ1-5 TRBV25-1 TRBD1 16 NA
TGCGCCAGCAGTTTAGACAGAAATGAAAAACTGTTTTTT CASSLDRNEKLFF TRBJ1-4 TRBV10-2 NA 13 NA
TGTGCCAGCAGGGGACAGGGACTACCGGGCGAGCAGTACTTC CASRGQGLPGEQYF TRBJ2-7 TRBV2 TRBD1 14 NA
TGTGCCAGCAGCTTAGCTGGGCAGGGACTAAACTATGGCTACACCTTC CASSLAGQGLNYGYTF TRBJ1-2 TRBV7-2 NA 16 NA
TGTGCCAGCAGCCCGGGACAGGGTGTAATTAGCAATCAGCCCCAGCATTTT CASSPGQGVISNQPQHF TRBJ1-5 TRBV7-8 TRBD1 17 NA
TGCGCCAGCAGAGGACAGAACCATAATTCACCCCTCCACTTT CASRGQNHNSPLHF TRBJ1-6 TRBV10-2 NA 14 NA
TGTGCCAGCTCACCATTCGGAGGGGGGGGCTACGAGCAGTACTTC CASSPFGGGGYEQYF TRBJ2-7 TRBV18 NA 15 NA
TGTGCCAGCGGGCCCTACGGGGCCCACACTAACTATGGCTACACCTTC CASGPYGAHTNYGYTF TRBJ1-2 TRBV4-2 NA 16 once
TGTGCCAGCAGTTACTGGACAGGAGGGACTATTAACGCGGAGACCCAGTACTTC CASSYWTGGTINAETQYF TRBJ2-5 TRBV6-2/TRBV6-3 NA 18 NA
TGTGCCAGCAATTCAGGGGTCCATGAGCAGTTCTTC CASNSGVHEQFF TRBJ2-1 TRBV28 NA 12 few
TGCGCCAGCAGCTTGGTAGGACAGACGAACACTGAAGCTTTCTTT CASSLVGQTNTEAFF TRBJ1-1 TRBV5-1 NA 15 once
TGTGCCAGTAGTGTGACAGCTAGCACAGATACGCAGTATTTT CASSVTASTDTQYF TRBJ2-3 TRBV19 NA 14 NA
TGTGCCAGCAGCGTGACAGGGGGTTGGGACACCGGGGAGCTGTTTTTT CASSVTGGWDTGELFF TRBJ2-2 TRBV11-2 TRBD1 16 NA
TGTGCCAGCAGCTTACGGAGAGGATCCAACACCGGGGAGCTGTTTTTT CASSLRRGSNTGELFF TRBJ2-2 TRBV13 NA 16 NA
TGTGCCAGCAGCGAGGACAGGGGTTTAACTGAAGCTTTCTTT CASSEDRGLTEAFF TRBJ1-1 TRBV13 TRBD1 14 NA
TGTGCCAGCAGCCAAGCCTACGCAAACACTGAAGCTTTCTTT CASSQAYANTEAFF TRBJ1-1 TRBV14 NA 14 once
TGTGCCAGCAGACTGGACAGGGCGTCCTTCAATGAGCAGTTCTTC CASRLDRASFNEQFF TRBJ2-1 TRBV6-5 TRBD1 15 NA
TGTGCCAGCAGCTTACGCAGAATGTATGAGCAGTTCTTC CASSLRRMYEQFF TRBJ2-1 TRBV7-2 NA 13 NA
TGTGCCAGCCGGGCCGGGGAGACCCAGTACTTC CASRAGETQYF TRBJ2-5 TRBV2 NA 11 NA
TGTGCCAGCAGCCGGGACCGACCCTACGAGCAGTACTTC CASSRDRPYEQYF TRBJ2-7 TRBV21-1 NA 13 NA
TGTGCCAGCAGTTACAGGGGCTCCTCGGGCACTGAAGCTTTCTTT CASSYRGSSGTEAFF TRBJ1-1 TRBV6-2/TRBV6-3 NA 15 NA
TGCGCCAGCAGCTTGAACCCGGGGGGAGGGTCCTATAATTCACCCCTCCACTTT CASSLNPGGGSYNSPLHF TRBJ1-6 TRBV5-1 NA 18 NA
TGTGCCAGTAGTATACAGGGTTATAGCAATCAGCCCCAGCATTTT CASSIQGYSNQPQHF TRBJ1-5 TRBV19 NA 15 NA
TGTGCCAGTAGTAAGGACAGGGGCACTGAAGCTTTCTTT CASSKDRGTEAFF TRBJ1-1 TRBV19 TRBD1 13 once
TGCGCCAGCAGCTTGGGAGGGGATCAGCCCCAGCATTTT CASSLGGDQPQHF TRBJ1-5 TRBV5-1 NA 13 few